This T cell receptor beta chain stems from a study of cytomegalovirus exposure and HLA in healthy donors. V shed 6 bases and J 0 bases; nucleotides not matched to a gene: 11. The CDR3 has 18 residues. The germline V gene has CDR1 WSHSY and CDR2 SAAADI. The protocol was immunoSEQ multiplex PCR, while the TCRdb copy is restricted to in-frame clones and leaves out a portion. The sample carries 65,000 to 80,000 clones, around 94% recorded once. A word on this clone: The target antigen is unknown.

The study, taken as a whole, reports: In vitro testing confirmed a few CMV-associated chains as specific for CMV antigens. Researchers catalogued 150 or so TCR beta chains as cytomegalovirus-associated.

Sequences were obtained from PBMCs. This TCR was sampled from a woman aged 18-29 years in good health and CMV-seropositive. The rearrangement joins TRBV10-2 to TRBJ2-1; 10 bases agree with TRBD2. The DNA for the CDR3 is TGCGCCAGCAGAAACGGACTAGCGGCCCCCAGCTCCTACAATGAGCAGTTCTTC. Protein product: CASRNGLAAPSSYNEQFF.